Listed here is a single TCR beta chain. CDR1 is MNHEY, CDR2 SVGEGT, per germline. The CDR3 is 14 amino acids. The trim removed 0 bases at V and 4 bases at J, leaving 0 bases unmatched. Original methodology: Estimated nucleated cell counts came from reference gene primer amplification. The method was immunoSEQ multiplex PCR; TCRdb's version includes in-frame clones alone and lacks a portion of them. The V and J calls and clone size were taken over from that table, and D and trimming were inferred from the DNA. There are some 200,000 clones in the sample; 60% to 80% occur only once, and around 24% lies in the top ten. The source of the sample is a study of blood T cell repertoires in COVID-19.

V gene TRBV6-2 or TRBV6-3 combines with J gene TRBJ1-2; TRBD1 matches at 9 bases. Sequenced material: peripheral blood. This clonotype was obtained from a woman in her seventies with acute or convalescent COVID-19. CDR3 protein: CASSYSGQGYGYTF. The CDR3 coding sequence is TGTGCCAGCAGTTACTCGGGACAGGGCTATGGCTACACCTTC.